The clone carrying this T cell receptor beta chain was observed once. Deletions cut 0 bases from V and 5 bases from J, with 12 bases between. Germline CDR1 and CDR2: SGHRS and YFSETQ. The CDR3 is made up of 15 amino acids. The data belong to a study of shared clonotypes between healthy human individuals. Per sorted-subset replicate PCR, input was approximately 180 ng DNA, representing tens of thousands of T cell genomes. Sequencing was performed with immunoSEQ multiplex PCR; in TCRdb, only in-frame clones are kept and a portion is missing. The table shows some 1 million clones, with 65% to 75% occurring only once.

The sequence was collected from a man between 18 and 35 years old in good health. Sequencing was carried out using memory CD4+ T cells sorted from blood. Subset meaning: CD45RA-negative fraction. V usage is TRBV5-1 and J usage is TRBJ2-1, with D tentatively TRBD1 or TRBD2 (5 bases each). Written as DNA, the CDR3 is TGCGCCAGCAGCTTGGGAGGGGTTATGAACAATGAGCAGTTCTTC. The encoded protein is CASSLGGVMNNEQFF.